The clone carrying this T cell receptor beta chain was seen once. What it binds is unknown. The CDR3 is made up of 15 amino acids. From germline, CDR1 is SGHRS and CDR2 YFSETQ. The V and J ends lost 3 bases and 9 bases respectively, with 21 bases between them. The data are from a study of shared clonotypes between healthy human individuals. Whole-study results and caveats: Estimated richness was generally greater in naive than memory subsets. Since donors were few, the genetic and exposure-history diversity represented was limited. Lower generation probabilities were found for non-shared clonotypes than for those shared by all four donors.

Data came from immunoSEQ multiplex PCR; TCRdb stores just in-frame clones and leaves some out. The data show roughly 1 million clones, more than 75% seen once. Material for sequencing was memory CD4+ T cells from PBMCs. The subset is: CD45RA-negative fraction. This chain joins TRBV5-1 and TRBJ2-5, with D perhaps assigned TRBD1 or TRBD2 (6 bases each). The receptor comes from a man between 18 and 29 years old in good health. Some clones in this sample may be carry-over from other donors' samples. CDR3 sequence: CASSSRGLLEGAQYF. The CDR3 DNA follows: TGCGCCAGCAGCTCCCGGGGACTCCTCGAGGGGGCCCAGTACTTC.